The 6 T cell receptor beta chains reported below all come from one sample, sequenced in a study of blood T cells in healthy people across ages. Next came a second PCR, run for about 7 to 12 cycles, which used a sample-barcoded 5' primer along with a J-beta primer mix. TCRdb reanalysed the 5' RACE reads using MiXCR and keeps one entry per CDR3 protein. The sample records some 670,000 distinct CDR3 sequences, under 65% being singletons. Sequencing was carried out using blood. These receptor sequences come from a woman older than 75 in good health.

This clonotype was detected only a few times. The CDR3: CALTGGTDTQYF. The CDR3, as DNA: TGTGCCTTGACAGGGGGCACAGATACGCAGTATTTT. The genes are TRBV30 and TRBJ2-3, with 8 positions matching TRBD1. Trimming took 7 bases from V and 1 from J; bases not matched to a gene: 1. There are 12 residues in the CDR3. Germline-derived CDR1 and CDR2 are GTSNPN and SVGIG (reference sequence). Full variable domain (missing parts from reference TRBV30 and TRBJ2-3): SQTIHQWPATLVQPVGSPLSLECTVEGTSNPNLYWYRQAAGRGLQLLFYSVGIGQISSEVPQNLSASRPQDRQFILSSKKLLLSDSGFYLCALTGGTDTQYFGPGTRLTVL.

This clonotype was counted only a few times. DNA for the CDR3: TGTGCCAGCAGCTGGGAGGAAAGCACAGATACGCAGTATTTT. It yields the protein CASSWEESTDTQYF. The V and J genes are TRBV7-9 and TRBJ2-3, with D possibly matching TRBD2 (6 bases). V was trimmed by 4 bases and J by 0 bases, leaving 8 bases between them. This CDR3 contains 14 residues. Germline V gene sequence: CDR1 SEHNR, CDR2 FQNEAQ (reference sequence). Variable domain in full (rest from reference TRBV7-9 and TRBJ2-3): DTGVSQNPRHKITKRGQNVTFRCDPISEHNRLYWYRQTLGQGPEFLTYFQNEAQLEKSRLLSDRFSAERPKGSFSTLEIQRTEQGDSAMYLCASSWEESTDTQYFGPGTRLTVL.

The V call is TRBV20-1, the J call TRBJ1-2; D unclear. V was trimmed by 4 bases and J by 4 bases, leaving 13 bases between them. Germline values: CDR1 DFQATT, CDR2 SNEGSKA (reference sequence). The CDR3 is 13 amino acids. CDR3 coding DNA: TGCAGTGCTAATAGCCACAGAAGCTATGGCTACACCTTC. As protein: CSANSHRSYGYTF.

About this clonotype: One base away lies a much larger clone, so this may be a sequencing read error. The gene calls are TRBV4-2 and TRBJ2-5, with 7 bases aligning to TRBD2. The V gene's germline CDR1 is LGHNA and CDR2 YNFKEQ. This CDR3 region has 17 residues. The V gene end was trimmed by 0 bases and the J gene end by 11 bases; junction bases not matched to a gene: 18. In DNA, the CDR3 is TGTGCCAGCAGCCAAGATACCCTGATGCCCTCCAGCGGGGAGCAGTACTTC. Translation gives CASSQDTLMPSSGEQYF.

There are many counts of this clonotype. The rearrangement joins TRBV19 to TRBJ2-1; maybe TRBD2 (5 bases). CDR3 size: 16 residues. Germline lookup yields CDR1 LNHDA and CDR2 SQIVND (reference sequence). Trimming removed 2 bases at V and 0 bases at J, with 11 bases between. CDR3 nucleotide sequence: TGTGCCAGTAGTATACCCGGGATGGGCTCCTACAATGAGCAGTTCTTC. It encodes CASSIPGMGSYNEQFF.

This clonotype has a count of ten or more. The chain employs TRBV12-3 or TRBV12-4 and TRBJ1-2; possible D gene TRBD1, 6 bases. The V gene lost 6 bases and the J gene lost 8 bases, with 16 bases spanning the gap. This CDR3 has 13 residues. The CDR3 nucleotides read TGTGCCAGCAGATCGACAGGCTTACGGGGCTACACCTTC. It yields the protein CASRSTGLRGYTF.